This T cell receptor (beta chain) emerged from a study of T cells in women clearing cervical HPV infection. The wider study: Cases' blood sampling followed lesion detection by median about 150 days (90 to 200).

The V end was cut by 4 bases, the J end by 6 bases, with 9 bases between. The V gene's germline CDR1 is SEHNR and CDR2 FQNEAQ (reference sequence). The CDR3 consists of 13 residues. Dot-blot hybridization genotyped cervical HPV amplified with MY09/MY11 PCR. General study findings and limits: CIN3+ cases had significantly higher TCR repertoire richness than controls, but evenness did not differ.

Regarding this clone: Its cognate antigen is unknown. The read ends 3 residues before the CDR3 terminus; that terminus is restored from the germline J gene.

Assay: immunoSEQ multiplex PCR; the TCRdb copy retains only in-frame clones and omits some. This sample's table has tens of thousands of clones. The specimen was blood buffy coat. The sequence was collected from a woman aged 18-70 years with a cervical HPV16 infection that either progressed to CIN3+ or cleared (not recorded which). The gene calls are TRBV7-9 and TRBJ1-4, with a weak D call TRBD1 (5 bases). The CDR3 loop reads CASSSWGDEKLFF. The sequenced part of the CDR3 DNA is TGTGCCAGCAGCTCCTGGGGGGATGAAAAA.